Listed here are 20 T cell receptor beta chains from one sample, sequenced in a study of human T cells and chemical hapten exposure. Indicated time point: pre-sensitization, week 0. Treatment indicated: therapeutic diphenylcyclopropenone sensitization with weekly scalp DPC. TCRdb reanalysed the RACE reads using MiXCR and keeps one entry per CDR3 protein. The table lists 250,000 or so distinct CDR3 sequences, approximately 7.5% of them singletons. Material: whole blood, obtained in connection with sensitization to the hapten diphenylcyclopropenone (DPC). These receptors were obtained from a man aged 18-30 years with alopecia areata. Some clones in this sample may be carry-over from other donors' samples.

This clonotype occurred a few times. The chain combines TRBV6-2 or TRBV6-3 with TRBJ1-1; D remains ambiguous. Trimming took 7 bases from V and 12 from J, leaving 15 bases between them. The CDR3 covers 11 residues. From germline, CDR1 is MNHEY and CDR2 SVGEGT. CDR3 residues: CASIPPFGTFF. Written as DNA, the CDR3 is TGTGCCAGCATCCCCCCCTTTGGGACTTTCTTT.

This clonotype was seen a few times. V usage is TRBV20-1 and J usage is TRBJ2-3; D ambiguous. V lost 3 bases and J 3 bases, leaving 10 bases between the germline ends. There are 13 residues in the CDR3. The germline V gene encodes CDR1 DFQATT and CDR2 SNEGSKA (reference sequence). The CDR3 reads CSARVLRTDTQYF. In DNA form, the CDR3 reads TGCAGTGCTAGGGTTTTAAGGACAGATACGCAGTATTTT.

This chain connects TRBV27 to TRBJ1-2; tentative D call: TRBD1 (5 bases). V shed 4 bases and J shed 0 bases, with 15 bases lying between them. Germline V lookup: CDR1 MNHEY, CDR2 SMNVEV (reference sequence). The CDR3 is 16 amino acids. The CDR3 protein is CASSSKFDRANYGYTF. The CDR3 nucleotides read TGTGCCAGCAGTTCAAAATTCGACAGAGCTAACTATGGCTACACCTTC.

The chain recombines TRBV5-1 with TRBJ1-2; perhaps TRBD1 as D (6 bases). V lost 4 bases, J lost 1 base, and 8 bases lay in between. CDR1 SGHRS and CDR2 YFSETQ come from the germline V gene. The CDR3 covers 13 residues. The CDR3 region is CASSPGDNYGYTF. CDR3 nucleotides: TGCGCCAGCAGCCCAGGGGATAACTATGGCTACACCTTC.

The CDR3 loop reads CSAHRSEKLFF. The CDR3 DNA is TGCAGTGCTCATAGGTCGGAAAAACTGTTTTTT. The chain employs TRBV20-1 and TRBJ1-4; D unresolved. The V end lost 5 bases, the J end lost 8 bases, and 9 bases lay between the germline ends. There are 11 residues in the CDR3. CDR1 DFQATT and CDR2 SNEGSKA come from the germline V gene (reference sequence).

The DNA for the CDR3 is TGTGCCAGCAGTGGGGCAGCCTCCTACGAGCAGTACTTC. This gives the protein CASSGAASYEQYF. This chain uses TRBV6-5 with TRBJ2-7; maybe TRBD1 (5 bases). Between the trimmed V and J ends, which lost 5 bases and 0 bases, there was a span of 8 bases. The germline gives CDR1 MNHEY, CDR2 SVGAGI. The CDR3 consists of 13 residues.

CDR3 protein: CASSPRFSHEQFF. CDR3 bases: TGTGCCAGCAGCCCCCGCTTCTCCCATGAGCAGTTCTTC. The V and J genes are TRBV7-2 and TRBJ2-1; D is unclear. Germline V gives CDR1 SGHTA, CDR2 FQGNSA. CDR3 size: 13 residues. Trimming took 5 bases from V and 8 from J, leaving 13 bases between them.

This clonotype appeared a few times. The chain recombines TRBV7-9 with TRBJ1-1, with a tentative D call TRBD1 (5 bases). Germline-derived CDR1 and CDR2 are SEHNR and FQNEAQ (reference sequence). V was trimmed by 7 bases and J by 1 base, leaving 13 bases between them. CDR3 length equals 14 residues. CDR3 coding DNA: TGTGCCAGCACCTATCAGGGAAAGAACACTGAAGCTTTCTTT. This translates into CASTYQGKNTEAFF.

The chain employs TRBV6-2 or TRBV6-3 and TRBJ1-2, with D possibly matching TRBD1 (6 bases). Deletions cut 7 bases from V and 9 bases from J, with 15 bases between. Germline V lookup: CDR1 MNHEY, CDR2 SVGEGT. This CDR3 region has 12 residues. CDR3 coding DNA: TGTGCCAGCAATCTGGAGGGGGTGCGCTACACCTTC. Protein: CASNLEGVRYTF.

The chain recombines TRBV10-3 with TRBJ1-1, with 7 bases that match TRBD1. This CDR3 comprises 14 residues. The V gene end was trimmed by 6 bases and the J gene end by 5 bases; junction bases not matched to a gene: 9. Germline CDR1 is ENHRY and CDR2 is SYGVKD. The CDR3 coding sequence is TGTGCCATCAGCCCTGGAGACAGGGTGACTGAAGCTTTCTTT. This translates into CAISPGDRVTEAFF.

This clonotype was seen a few times. This chain connects TRBV4-3 to TRBJ2-2; no clear D gene. Germline V CDR1 and CDR2: LGHNA, YSLEER. The CDR3 has 16 residues. Trimming left V 0 bases short and J 2 bases short, with 10 bases between. CDR3 in DNA: TGCGCCAGCAGCCAAGATTGGCACCGAAACACCGGGGAGCTGTTTTTT. Translating it yields CASSQDWHRNTGELFF.

Many counts were recorded for this clonotype. This chain joins TRBV29-1 and TRBJ1-4, with no clear D. The CDR3 length is 10 residues. Germline CDR1 is SQVTM and CDR2 is ANQGSEA. Between the trimmed V and J ends, which lost 3 bases and 6 bases, there was a span of 2 bases. As DNA, the CDR3 is TGCAGCGTTGAGGATGAAAAACTGTTTTTT. The encoded protein is CSVEDEKLFF.

This chain links TRBV10-3 with TRBJ1-6, with TRBD1 identical over 11 bases. Trimming cost V 5 bases and J 10 bases; bases outside gene matches: 7. The CDR3 sequence is 15 residues long. Germline V gives CDR1 ENHRY, CDR2 SYGVKD. CDR3 in amino acids: CAISNQDRGLSPLHF. DNA of the CDR3: TGTGCCATCAGTAATCAGGACAGGGGGCTATCACCCCTCCACTTT.

The V and J genes are TRBV11-1 and TRBJ1-4; D is unclear. From germline, CDR1 is SGHAT and CDR2 FQDESV (reference sequence). The CDR3 is made up of 15 amino acids. V was pared by 5 bases and J by 0 bases, with 10 bases between. CDR3 protein: CASSPTVATNEKLFF. CDR3 nucleotides: TGTGCCAGCAGCCCGACCGTTGCAACTAATGAAAAACTGTTTTTT.

The chain combines TRBV7-6 with TRBJ1-6, with 11 bases lining up with TRBD1. With 3 bases clipped from V and 1 base from J, the junction kept 8 bases outside the gene matches. The CDR3 length is 19 residues. Germline lookup yields CDR1 SGHVS and CDR2 FNYEAQ. The CDR3 is CASSFRTGTGGSYNSPLHF. The CDR3 DNA is TGTGCCAGCAGCTTCAGAACCGGGACAGGGGGTTCCTATAATTCACCCCTCCACTTT.

The chain carries TRBV28 and TRBJ2-5, with TRBD2 identical over 9 bases. Germline CDR1 is MDHEN and CDR2 is SYDVKM. V lost 7 bases and J lost 2; bases outside the gene matches: 2. This CDR3 contains 13 residues. CDR3 in amino acids: CASTAGGQETQYF. In DNA form, the CDR3 reads TGTGCCAGCACAGCGGGGGGACAAGAGACCCAGTACTTC.

In its sample, this clonotype was seen a few times. V gene TRBV7-8 combines with J gene TRBJ2-7, with D maybe TRBD1 (5 bases). Per the germline V gene, CDR1 is SGHVS and CDR2 is FQNEAQ. The CDR3 runs 15 residues. The V gene lost 0 bases and the J gene lost 0 bases, with 9 bases spanning the gap. The DNA for the CDR3 is TGTGCCAGCAGCTTAGCGGCAGGGTCCTCCTACGAGCAGTACTTC. Residues: CASSLAAGSSYEQYF.

This clonotype turned up a few times. V usage is TRBV18 and J usage is TRBJ2-7; TRBD1 matches 8 bases. V lost 2 bases and J lost 0; bases outside the gene matches: 3. The CDR3 loop spans 15 amino acids. Germline assignment: CDR1 KGHSH and CDR2 LQKENI. CDR3 DNA: TGTGCCAGCTCACCAGGGACAGGAGACTCCTACGAGCAGTACGTC. Translated, it gives CASSPGTGDSYEQYV.

The chain combines TRBV3-2 with TRBJ1-2. TRBV3-2 is labeled a pseudogene. CDR3 length: 14 residues. The CDR3 bases are TGTGCCAGCAGCCAAGAGGCGAAACTCCATGGCTACACCTTC. Its protein product is CASSQEAKLHGYTF.

This rearrangement joins TRBV4-2 to TRBJ2-3, with 11 bases matching TRBD2. V gave up 1 base and J gave up 5 bases; unmatched junction bases: 5. Germline CDR1 reads LGHNA; CDR2 reads YNFKEQ. The CDR3 is made up of 16 amino acids. CDR3 sequence reads: CASSQVIAGGRDTQYF. The CDR3 DNA reads as TGTGCCAGCAGCCAAGTAATAGCGGGGGGGCGAGATACGCAGTATTTT.